This T cell receptor beta chain was sequenced during a study of identifying expanded T cells in peripheral blood. Details on this clone: Its cognate antigen is unknown.

Findings of the study overall: Differentially abundant clones: around 1.2 between replicates, approximately 15 at around 14 days, less than 25 at four. Roughly two-week clone count variance significantly increased as total template count grew.

Collection occurred without any documented infections or immune events in donors. The germline CDR1 and CDR2 sequences are SGHAT and FQNNGV. V gave up 6 bases and J gave up 1 base, with 9 bases separating them. The length of the CDR3 is 13 residues. Assay: immunoSEQ multiplex PCR; the TCRdb copy retains only in-frame clones and omits some. The sample holds about 52,000 clones, approximately 80% seen once. The sequencing sample was made of blood. The sequence came from a person aged 18 to 75 in good health. This chain connects TRBV11-2 to TRBJ1-1, with a tentative D call TRBD1 (5 bases). CDR3 coding DNA: TGTGCCAGCAGTCAGGGAGAGAACACTGAAGCTTTCTTT. Amino acids: CASSQGENTEAFF.